This T cell receptor beta chain was retrieved from a study of cytotoxic CD8 clonotypes in ibrutinib-treated CLL. The CDR3 covers 13 residues. Germline-derived CDR1 and CDR2 are MDHEN and SYDVKM. Trimming stripped 6 bases from V and 0 bases from J, with 8 bases between. The protocol was immunoSEQ multiplex PCR, while the TCRdb copy is restricted to in-frame clones and leaves out a portion. The sample yields over 200,000 clones, 70% seen once. This sequence originates from a human donor with chronic lymphocytic leukemia. Here the sequenced sample was PBMCs, taken after 12 months of ibrutinib treatment. The rearrangement links TRBV28 to TRBJ1-2; no clear D. The CDR3 region is CASRAGSNYGYTF. The CDR3 nucleotides read TGTGCCAGCAGAGCAGGATCTAACTATGGCTACACCTTC.